This T cell receptor beta chain was documented in a study of regulatory T cells in long-lasting Graves disease. The time point denotes: persistent/refractory GD, antithyroid drugs over 5 years with positive TRAb. Researchers made the TCR library from RNA that was extracted from PBMCs. Approximately 10 milliliters of peripheral blood went into EDTA tubes. HTBI primers from iRepertoire and Arm-PCR of CDR3 regions yielded the TCR beta libraries. TCRdb passed the multiplex PCR reads through MiXCR, listing each CDR3 protein once. The sample lists 600,000 to 800,000 distinct CDR3 sequences, about 32% seen once, with roughly 40% in the top ten. CDR1 and CDR2 from the germline V gene are LGHNA and YNFKEQ. V shed 5 bases and J shed 3 bases, with 14 bases lying between them. The CDR3 extends over 15 amino acids. Study outcomes and limitations: Persistent-disease Graves' patients showed less TCR diversity than new cases. More public clonotypes were shared by persistent patients (approximately 3,000) than by new patients (approximately 990). It was peripheral blood alone, not thyroid tissue, that was studied.

About this clonotype itself: Its antigen is not identified.

Sequenced material: peripheral blood mononuclear cells (PBMCs), taken when the disease was refractory, from a patient treated with antithyroid drugs. The chain is built from TRBV4-2 and TRBJ1-5; no reliable D call. This TCR derives from a female donor with Graves disease. The CDR3 nucleotides are TGTGCCAGCAGCTTAATAAGGGCTAACAATCAGCCCCAGCATTTT. It specifies CASSLIRANNQPQHF.